The 21 T cell receptor beta chains below all came from one sample that was sequenced in a study of blood T cells in healthy people across ages. The second PCR ran roughly 6 to 11 cycles with a sample-barcoded 5' primer and J-beta primers. TCRdb independently ran MiXCR on the 5' RACE reads; one entry per CDR3 protein. The sample lists 1,500,000 or so distinct CDR3 sequences, roughly 43% seen once, with about 4% in the top ten. The source material was blood. The source of these receptors is a woman aged 18-29 years in good health.

This clonotype was picked up a small number of times. The chain couples TRBV6-5 to TRBJ1-4; D is undetermined. The CDR3 contains 13 residues. CDR1 MNHEY and CDR2 SVGAGI come from the germline V gene. V was trimmed by 9 bases and J by 3 bases, leaving 11 bases between them. The chain's CDR3 is CASARVANEKLFF. The CDR3 DNA reads TGTGCCAGTGCCCGGGTGGCTAATGAAAAACTGTTTTTT.

V is TRBV2 and J is TRBJ2-4; 12 bases align to TRBD2. The DNA end lines up better with TRBJ2-7; the J call may be wrong. Germline lookup yields CDR1 SNHLY and CDR2 FYNNEI. The CDR3 covers 15 residues. This CDR3 reads CASSLRLAGDVEQYF. The CDR3 DNA sequence: TGTGCCAGCAGTCTCCGACTAGCGGGAGATGTCGAGCAGTACTTC.

Points on this clonotype: At one end the junction does not follow the germline gene, possibly because of a read error. The gene calls are TRBV29-1 and TRBJ2-5; 9 bases match TRBD1. This CDR3 has 13 amino acids. CDR1 SQVTM and CDR2 ANQGSEA come from the germline V gene. CDR3 nucleotides: TGCAGCTTTGACAGGGGGGTGGAAGAGACCCAGTACTTC. This gives the protein CSFDRGVEETQYF.

This chain joins TRBV7-6 and TRBJ2-7; no reliable D call. Germline CDR1 reads SGHVS; CDR2 reads FNYEAQ. This CDR3 contains 14 residues. V was pared by 2 bases and J by 3 bases, with 11 bases between. CDR3 sequence: CASSLRGQNYEQYF. The CDR3 bases are TGTGCCAGCAGCTTACGAGGTCAAAACTACGAGCAGTACTTC.

This clonotype has just a few counts. This chain connects TRBV20-1 to TRBJ1-2; 8 bases match TRBD1. Unmatched junction bases numbered 5, after V lost 6 bases and J lost 2 bases. Germline-derived CDR1 and CDR2 are DFQATT and SNEGSKA (reference sequence). The CDR3 covers 13 residues. For the CDR3, the DNA is TGCAGTGCCCACCACAGGGGGAACTATGGCTACACCTTC. Translating it yields CSAHHRGNYGYTF.

This rearrangement joins TRBV10-3 to TRBJ1-1; 7 bases align to TRBD1. This CDR3 has 15 amino acids. CDR1 is ENHRY, CDR2 SYGVKD, per germline. After removal of 6 bases from V and 0 bases from J, the junction contained 7 bases not matched to a gene. For the CDR3, the DNA is TGTGCCATCAGATCGACAGGGAGGATGAACACTGAAGCTTTCTTT. It translates to CAIRSTGRMNTEAFF.

The chain combines TRBV28 with TRBJ2-5; TRBD2 matches 14 bases. The CDR3 contains 18 residues. The V gene end was trimmed by 5 bases and the J gene end by 0 bases; junction bases not matched to a gene: 8. CDR1 and CDR2 from the germline V gene are MDHEN and SYDVKM. The DNA of the CDR3 is TGTGCCAGCAGTCCAGGGACTAGCGGGAGAGGGCACCAAGAGACCCAGTACTTC. Translated, it gives CASSPGTSGRGHQETQYF.

About this clonotype: With a much larger clone just one base away, this may be a read error. The rearrangement links TRBV29-1 to TRBJ2-5, with D maybe TRBD1 (6 bases). The CDR3 totals 12 residues. Looked up from germline, CDR1 is SQVTM and CDR2 is ANQGSEA. The CDR3 DNA sequence: TGCAGCGTCGGACAGACACAAGAGACCCGGTACTTC. Protein: CSVGQTQETRYF.

The rearrangement links TRBV14 to TRBJ1-1, with unresolved D. Germline V gives CDR1 SGHDN, CDR2 FVKESK. V dropped 0 bases and J dropped 2 bases, with 7 bases sitting between them. The CDR3 runs to 14 residues. CDR3 region: CASSQDMRNTEAFF. For the CDR3, the DNA is TGTGCCAGCAGCCAAGATATGCGAAACACTGAAGCTTTCTTT.

There are many counts of this clonotype. This chain links TRBV29-1 with TRBJ2-5; no definite D call. V was pared by 1 base and J by 1 base, with 4 bases between. The CDR3 extends over 12 amino acids. Germline assignment: CDR1 SQVTM and CDR2 ANQGSEA. CDR3 nucleotides: TGCAGCGTTGAAGGGAGCCAAGAGACCCAGTACTTC. Amino acid sequence: CSVEGSQETQYF.

The chain recombines TRBV5-1 with TRBJ2-3; D gene uncertain. The germline V gene encodes CDR1 SGHRS and CDR2 YFSETQ. Deletions cut 1 base from V and 4 bases from J, with 13 bases between. CDR3 length: 15 residues. The CDR3 DNA is TGCGCCAGCAGCTTGATGGCTACCTCTCCAGATACGCAGTATTTT. Its protein is CASSLMATSPDTQYF.

The chain recombines TRBV9 with TRBJ1-5; possible D gene TRBD1, 5 bases. The CDR3 contains 15 residues. Deletions cut 0 bases from V and 4 bases from J, with 11 bases between. Germline lookup yields CDR1 SGDLS and CDR2 YYNGEE. The CDR3 here is CASSVGGGKNQPQHF. The CDR3 region has the DNA TGTGCCAGCAGCGTAGGGGGGGGGAAGAATCAGCCCCAGCATTTT.

The chain is built from TRBV5-1 and TRBJ1-5; D may be TRBD1 (5 bases). The CDR3 length is 15 residues. Trimming pared 0 bases from V and 4 bases from J, leaving 11 bases between. CDR1 and CDR2 from the germline V gene are SGHRS and YFSETQ. The CDR3 region is CASSLGGRANQPQHF. DNA of the CDR3: TGCGCCAGCAGCTTGGGGGGCAGGGCAAATCAGCCCCAGCATTTT.

This chain uses TRBV10-3 with TRBJ1-5; D is unresolved. Trimming left V 4 bases short and J 0 bases short, with 10 bases between. The CDR3 length is 15 residues. CDR1 and CDR2 (germline): ENHRY, SYGVKD. The CDR3 sequence is CAISGNRYSNQPQHF. In DNA, the CDR3 is TGTGCCATCAGTGGAAACAGATATAGCAATCAGCCCCAGCATTTT.

V is TRBV20-1 and J is TRBJ1-6; D is unclear. CDR1 and CDR2 (germline): DFQATT, SNEGSKA (reference sequence). The CDR3 has 13 residues. V lost 2 bases, J lost 7 bases, and 9 bases lay in between. CDR3: CSARLGVNSPLHF. Written as DNA, the CDR3 is TGCAGTGCTAGACTCGGGGTAAATTCACCCCTCCACTTT.

The chain links TRBV12-3 or TRBV12-4 to TRBJ2-7; no firm D call. The CDR3 runs to 15 residues. V was trimmed by 2 bases and J by 0 bases, leaving 11 bases between them. The CDR3 loop is CASSLIGSFSYEQYF. The CDR3 DNA is TGTGCCAGCAGTTTAATTGGATCCTTCTCCTACGAGCAGTACTTC.

This clonotype was counted a few times. The chain employs TRBV9 and TRBJ2-5; TRBD1 might be the D (6 bases). V gave up 0 bases and J gave up 3 bases, with 9 bases separating them. The CDR3 is 14 residues long. CDR1 is SGDLS, CDR2 YYNGEE, per germline. This chain's CDR3 is CASSVGDIEETQYF. DNA of the CDR3: TGTGCCAGCAGCGTAGGGGACATAGAAGAGACCCAGTACTTC.

This chain joins TRBV29-1 and TRBJ1-3; D remains ambiguous. The germline V gene has CDR1 SQVTM and CDR2 ANQGSEA. The CDR3 totals 14 residues. The germline V and J ends were trimmed by 5 bases and 0 bases, with 11 bases remaining between them. This CDR3 is CSVYSTGSGNTIYF. CDR3 DNA sequence: TGCAGCGTTTATTCGACCGGCTCTGGAAACACCATATATTTT.

This clonotype was detected ten times or more. V usage is TRBV5-1 and J usage is TRBJ1-1, with a weak D call TRBD1 (6 bases). The CDR3 is 15 residues long. The V end was cut by 0 bases, the J end by 7 bases, with 16 bases between. CDR1 and CDR2 from the germline V gene are SGHRS and YFSETQ. The CDR3 DNA sequence: TGCGCCAGCAGCTTGGCCAGAGGGGGGACAAGTGAAGCTTTCTTT. Protein product: CASSLARGGTSEAFF.

This clonotype was picked up a small number of times. The V and J genes are TRBV9 and TRBJ2-5; D uncertain. Trimming shortened V by 0 bases and J by 3 bases, and 12 bases separated the two germline ends. From germline, CDR1 is SGDLS and CDR2 YYNGEE. There are 15 residues in the CDR3. The CDR3 DNA reads TGTGCCAGCAGCGTAGGAGGATTAGGTGAAGAGACCCAGTACTTC. Amino acid sequence: CASSVGGLGEETQYF.

The chain is built from TRBV5-1 and TRBJ2-3, with TRBD2 identical over 9 bases. CDR1 and CDR2 (germline): SGHRS, YFSETQ. This CDR3 region has 17 residues. V was pared by 0 bases and J by 3 bases, with 8 bases of the junction left unmatched. CDR3 loop: CASSLDGGGAKTDTQYF. In DNA, the CDR3 is TGCGCCAGCAGCTTGGATGGCGGGGGGGCAAAAACAGATACGCAGTATTTT.